This TCR beta chain was retrieved from a study of CD8+ T cells in alopecia areata (dated by TCRdb to 2017 to 2018). Regarding the complete study: Treated patients were enrolled in an open-label pilot trial of oral tofacitinib, 5 to 10 mg twice daily, for moderate-to-severe alopecia areata. Patients stayed on tofacitinib for 6 to 18 months and then had 6 months of follow-up off drug so that delayed response and recurrence could be assessed. In treated patients, disease severity was measured using the SALT score, which gives the percentage of scalp surface area affected. In both human patients and the C3H/HeJ mouse model, the study applied high-throughput TCRbeta sequencing to look at T cell clonal expansion in alopecia areata. Human TCRbeta sequencing covered scalp tissue and sorted CD4+ and CD8+ peripheral blood T cells from patchy and totalis/universalis alopecia areata patients and healthy controls. Biopsies were taken from tofacitinib-treated patients at baseline and at 4 and 24 weeks of treatment, and a later scalp biopsy was taken in several of the tofacitinib-treated patients. Clonality in the scalp was compared among normal scalp (n=4), patchy alopecia areata scalp (n=8), and alopecia totalis/universalis scalp (n=8). RNA came from the PAXgene miRNA kit for fixed scalp, the miRNeasy kit for PBMCs, and the RNeasy kit for mouse skin. TCRbeta CDR3 regions were amplified by immunoSEQ multiplex PCR using 35 Vbeta forward and 13 Jbeta reverse primers.

For CDR1 and CDR2, the germline V gene lists MNHEY and SVGAGI. The cysteine opens and the phenylalanine closes a CDR3 of 16 amino acids. Only the CDR3 region is kept as DNA, spanning 48 bases read in frame from base 1. Relative to germline, V is 0 bases shorter and J is 6 bases shorter, with 16 bases between their ends. Library generation was performed with the immunoSEQ multiplex PCR assay. RNA was extracted from all samples and reverse transcribed into cDNA, which served as template for TCR sequencing. SuperScript III was used to make first-strand cDNA, primed with a 2:1 mix of oligo-dT and random hexamers. A synthetic immune receptor repertoire was used to gauge amplification bias, and whatever bias remained was removed computationally. On the study's bioinformatics: Raw reads were preprocessed to remove errors, and CDR3 was defined by IMGT conventions from the conserved cysteine to phenylalanine. To get clonality, Shannon entropy was normalized by log2 of the number of productive unique TCRs and the result was subtracted from 1. Whether scalp clones were CD4 or CD8 was inferred by matching scalp TCRbeta sequences against CD4 and CD8 repertoires sorted from blood. The immuneACCESS repertoire file appears here via TCRdb, limited to in-frame rearrangements. These files lack a portion of the clones; in checked studies, under half of the deficit traces to unresolved V genes, and the cause of the others is not known. V, J and clone size derive from that table, while D and trimming were established from the DNA sequence. This sample holds approximately 190,000 clones; roughly 50% were observed only once. Of the sample, approximately 5.1% is held by the ten largest clones.

Read against the paper, the sample's time point label means: roughly 24 weeks on oral tofacitinib. The treatment or condition label corresponds to: oral pan-JAK inhibitor, 5-10 mg twice daily. Lesional scalp punch biopsies and peripheral blood were collected from alopecia areata patients. PBMCs were isolated by density centrifugation and stained for CD3, CD4 and CD8, after which CD4+ and CD8+ T cells were sorted on a FACSAria. Of note for this clone: This clone's antigen is unknown. The input lacks base qualities; no much larger clone sits a single base away.

The paper as a whole reports these results and caveats: Because the treated cohort was small and had only one nonresponder, larger studies are needed to examine links between baseline CD8+ expansion and response. Scalp TCR repertoire analysis is complicated because resident alphabeta T cells in normal human skin are also sequenced, whereas mouse skin is dominated by gammadelta T cells. Compared with normal scalp, lesional scalp had higher clonality and more expanded CD8+ clones, particularly in alopecia totalis/universalis, a pattern that suggests antigenic drive. With tofacitinib, both scalp clonality and the number of expanded CD8+ clones among the top 100 scalp clones went down significantly. Compared with mice, TCR sequences shared between patients were less clear, possibly partly because of HLA diversity across the patient population. During tofacitinib treatment, many expanded lesional clones remained in scalp and blood, and this persistence may partly explain relapse after treatment is stopped.

The rearrangement joined TRBV6-5 to TRBJ2-3; too little of a D gene remains to name it. This sample comprised CD4+ T cells sorted from blood, obtained at week 24, from a patient treated with tofacitinib. The origin of this receptor is a human donor with alopecia areata. The sequenced DNA: TGTGCCAGCAGTTACTCGATTAGGGTTGGAGCCGATACGCAGTATTTT. Its protein reads: CASSYSIRVGADTQYF.